The present TCR beta chain was sequenced within a study of cytotoxic CD8 clonotypes in ibrutinib-treated CLL. This clone was counted once. What it recognizes is unknown. Study-wide results and caveats: Public clonotypes, rarely seen, contracted or held steady on treatment. At progression, clonality fell back toward baseline after rising at ibrutinib response. Higher circulating CD8+ T-cell counts strongly accompanied higher baseline clonality, above age-matched healthy donors.

Sequenced by immunoSEQ multiplex PCR; TCRdb stores in-frame clones only, minus some. The table lists about 310,000 clones, roughly 79% of them singletons. This CDR3 contains 14 residues. The V and J ends lost 4 bases and 2 bases respectively, with 13 bases between them. The V gene's germline CDR1 is SGDLS and CDR2 YYNGEE. This clonotype originated in a human donor with chronic lymphocytic leukemia. The chain has TRBV9 and TRBJ2-7; D gene unclear. The sequencing here drew on PBMCs, taken before ibrutinib treatment. CDR3 region: CASSPRPPPYEQYF. The CDR3 DNA sequence: TGTGCCAGCAGCCCGAGACCCCCCCCCTACGAGCAGTACTTC.